Sequencing of this T cell receptor (beta chain) was carried out in a study of identical twins. Only a few counts were recorded for this clonotype. Its antigen is not identified. Study results and limitations: Reduced insertions were recorded for abundant cord blood beta clonotypes, with no such pattern in memory repertoires.

A universal primer site came from template switching; cDNA carried unique molecular identifiers. MiXCR, applied by TCRdb to the 5' RACE reads, yields one record per CDR3 protein. The data contain roughly 250,000 distinct CDR3 sequences, 6% to 8.5% of them singletons. Germline CDR1 is SGDLS and CDR2 is YYNGEE. V lost 0 bases, J lost 4 bases, and 9 bases stayed unmatched. CDR3 length equals 17 residues. This sample was also put to use in a study of yellow fever vaccine responses in identical twins.

This TCR came from a woman younger than 30 in good health. This chain links TRBV9 with TRBJ2-2; 7 bases fit TRBD2. Sequencing used CD8+ T cells sorted from blood. The CDR3 spells CASSVESTSVRTGELFF. The CDR3 DNA is TGTGCCAGCAGCGTAGAATCAACTAGCGTACGCACCGGGGAGCTGTTTTTT.